This T cell receptor beta chain was profiled in a study of T and B cells in COVID-19 patients. Across the study: Recovered patients mostly had mild to moderate COVID-19 managed as outpatients. In the active-infection cohort, about 90% of the roughly 20 patients had comorbidities linked to unfavorable COVID-19 outcome. Critical illness requiring mechanical ventilation or extracorporeal membrane oxygenation affected three fifths of the roughly 20 active-infection patients.

This clonotype is medium-sized (0.01 to 0.1%) by share. As yet, its antigen is unknown. TRB was amplified from about 250-500 ng of blood genomic DNA. V lost 0 bases and J 0 bases, leaving 16 bases between the germline ends. Germline CDR1 and CDR2: SGHNT and YYREEE (reference sequence). The CDR3 runs 19 residues. The study's findings and limits: Patients with COVID-19 reportedly showed strongly skewed T cell receptor beta variable and joining gene usage.

TRB rearrangements were amplified by multiplex PCR with BIOMED2 TRB-A/B primers. Each CDR3 protein is one row after TCRdb ran MiXCR on the multiplex PCR reads. In the table there are several thousand distinct CDR3 sequences, 25% to 30% of which are singletons. This receptor was obtained from a human donor with active COVID-19. The specimen was blood. The gene calls are TRBV5-4 and TRBJ2-6; D is tentatively TRBD1 or TRBD2 (6 bases each). CDR3 sequence (DNA): TGTGCCAGCAGCTTGGGAGGGGGAGGAGCACTCTCTGGGGCCAACGTCCTGACTTTC. This encodes CASSLGGGGALSGANVLTF.